The rows below give T cell receptor beta chains drawn from one sample of a study of identical twins. TCRdb reprocessed the 5' RACE reads via MiXCR and lists one record per CDR3 protein. The table lists about 810,000 distinct CDR3 sequences, roughly an eighth of them singletons. This sample also appeared in a second study, on yellow fever vaccine responses in identical twins.

The sequenced sample was PBMCs. The source of these receptors is a woman under 30 in good health. Both conserved end residues are part of each CDR3.

j_gene | v_gene | CDR3aa
TRBJ1-1 | TRBV11-2 | CASSLDLRGRAFF
TRBJ2-3 | TRBV12-3/TRBV12-4 | CASSLLGRSTDTQYF
TRBJ2-1 | TRBV3-1 | CASSQRQGSAEQFF
TRBJ2-1 | TRBV20-1 | CSAPPGGESGGGNEQFF
TRBJ2-1 | TRBV5-8 | CASPVGGMANEQFF
TRBJ2-5 | TRBV20-1 | CSARTGALRETQYF
TRBJ2-1 | TRBV12-3/TRBV12-4 | CASSLQSGSLGEQFF
TRBJ1-1 | TRBV7-9 | CASSETSGAGGTEAFF
TRBJ1-2 | TRBV12-3/TRBV12-4 | CASSSKTGGWWNYGYTF
TRBJ2-1 | TRBV29-1 | CSVAPWEGNEQFF
TRBJ2-1 | TRBV24-1 | CATSDHGTGVPEQFF
TRBJ2-1 | TRBV6-5 | CASSYSSGYSYNEQFF
TRBJ2-1 | TRBV29-1 | CSVVGTGGWDEQFF
TRBJ2-7 | TRBV12-3/TRBV12-4 | CASSLGSPTAYEQYF
TRBJ2-7 | TRBV4-2 | CASSQIVRDRELPSSYEQYF
TRBJ2-1 | TRBV11-1 | CASSLSSEGTDLLYNEQFF
TRBJ2-3 | TRBV10-3 | CAIRGRGTQYF
TRBJ2-3 | TRBV4-1 | CASGQDRFTDTQYF
TRBJ2-1 | TRBV14 | CASSHRRGNEQFF
TRBJ2-5 | TRBV6-5 | CASSYSPLAAYQETQYF
TRBJ1-5 | TRBV20-1 | CSARPSSNQPQHF
TRBJ2-3 | TRBV12-3/TRBV12-4 | CASTLTTLDTQYF
TRBJ2-7 | TRBV4-2 | CASSQDLPAAVYSYEQYF
TRBJ2-2 | TRBV3-1 | CASSQTGLVAGELFF
TRBJ2-1 | TRBV7-9 | CASSSQKYNEQFF
TRBJ1-4 | TRBV29-1 | CSVEDPDRVNEKLFF
TRBJ2-7 | TRBV20-1 | CSASPSRYSYEQYF